This T cell receptor beta chain was recorded in a study of regulatory T cells in long-lasting Graves disease. This clonotype has at least ten counts. According to the study, TCR beta libraries were built with iRepertoire HTBI primers and CDR3-region Arm-PCR. TCRdb independently ran MiXCR on the multiplex PCR reads; one entry per CDR3 protein. The table shows roughly 500,000 distinct CDR3 sequences, with 12% to 15% occurring only once. Indicated time point: newly diagnosed GD, antithyroid drugs for less than 3 months. PBMC-extracted RNA yielded the TCR library. Germline values: CDR1 MNHEY, CDR2 SVGAGI. CDR3 length equals 18 residues. The V and J ends lost 2 bases and 1 base respectively, with 17 bases between them. These data also formed part of another study, on T cells in Graves' hyperthyroidism and ophthalmopathy.

This chain connects TRBV6-5 to TRBJ2-2; the D is unclear. The specimen was peripheral blood mononuclear cells (PBMCs), collected at new diagnosis, from a patient treated with antithyroid drugs. This receptor was taken from a woman aged 45-59 years with Graves disease. This CDR3 reads CASSYLSPTLLNTGELFF. The CDR3 coding sequence is TGTGCCAGCAGTTACCTTAGTCCAACACTATTGAACACCGGGGAGCTGTTTTTT.